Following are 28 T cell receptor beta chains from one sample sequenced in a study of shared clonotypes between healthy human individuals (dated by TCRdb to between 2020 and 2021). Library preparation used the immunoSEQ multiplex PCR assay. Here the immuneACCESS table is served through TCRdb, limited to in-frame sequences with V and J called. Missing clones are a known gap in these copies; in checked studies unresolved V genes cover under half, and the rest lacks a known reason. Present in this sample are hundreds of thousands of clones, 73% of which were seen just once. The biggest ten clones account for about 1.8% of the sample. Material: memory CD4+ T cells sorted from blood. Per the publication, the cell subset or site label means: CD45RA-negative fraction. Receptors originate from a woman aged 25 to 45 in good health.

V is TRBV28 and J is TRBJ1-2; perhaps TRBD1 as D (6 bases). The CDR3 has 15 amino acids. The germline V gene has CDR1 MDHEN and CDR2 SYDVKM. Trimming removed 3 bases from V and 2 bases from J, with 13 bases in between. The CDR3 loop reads CASSLGVGGNYGYTF. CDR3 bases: TGTGCCAGCAGTTTGGGGGTTGGGGGCAACTATGGCTACACCTTC.

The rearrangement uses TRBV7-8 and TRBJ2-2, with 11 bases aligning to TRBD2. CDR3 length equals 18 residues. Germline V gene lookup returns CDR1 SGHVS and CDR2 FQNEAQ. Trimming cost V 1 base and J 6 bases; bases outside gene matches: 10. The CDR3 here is CASSLVWLAGGTSGELFF. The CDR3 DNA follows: TGTGCCAGCAGCTTAGTTTGGCTAGCGGGAGGAACCTCCGGGGAGCTGTTTTTT. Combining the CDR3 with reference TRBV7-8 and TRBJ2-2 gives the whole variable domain GAGVSQSPRYKVAKRGQDVALRCDPISGHVSLFWYQQALGQGPEFLTYFQNEAQLDKSGLPSDRFFAERPEGSVSTLKIQRTQQEDSAVYLCASSLVWLAGGTSGELFFGEGSRLTVL.

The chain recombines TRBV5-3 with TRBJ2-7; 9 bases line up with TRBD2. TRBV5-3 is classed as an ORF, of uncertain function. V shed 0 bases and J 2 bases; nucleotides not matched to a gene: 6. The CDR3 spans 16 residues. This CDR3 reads CARSLDLREGTYEQYF. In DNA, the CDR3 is TGTGCCAGAAGCTTGGACTTGCGGGAGGGCACCTACGAGCAGTACTTC.

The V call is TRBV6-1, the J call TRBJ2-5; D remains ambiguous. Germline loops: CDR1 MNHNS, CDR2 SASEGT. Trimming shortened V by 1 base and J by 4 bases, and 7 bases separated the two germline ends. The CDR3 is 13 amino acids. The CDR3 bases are TGTGCCAGCAGTGAAGTGAAGGGAGAGACCCAGTACTTC. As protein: CASSEVKGETQYF.

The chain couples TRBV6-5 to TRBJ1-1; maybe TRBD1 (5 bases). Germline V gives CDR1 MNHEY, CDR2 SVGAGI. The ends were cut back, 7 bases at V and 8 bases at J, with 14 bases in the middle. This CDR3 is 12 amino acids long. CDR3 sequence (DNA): TGTGCCAGCACCCCCTTAAGGGGCGAAGCTTTCTTT. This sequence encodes CASTPLRGEAFF.

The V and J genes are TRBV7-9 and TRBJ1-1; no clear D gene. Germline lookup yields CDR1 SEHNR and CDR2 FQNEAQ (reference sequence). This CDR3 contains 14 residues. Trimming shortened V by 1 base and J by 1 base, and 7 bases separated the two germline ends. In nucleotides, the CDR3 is TGTGCCAGCAGCTTAGACAGCAGGAACACTGAAGCTTTCTTT. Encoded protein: CASSLDSRNTEAFF.

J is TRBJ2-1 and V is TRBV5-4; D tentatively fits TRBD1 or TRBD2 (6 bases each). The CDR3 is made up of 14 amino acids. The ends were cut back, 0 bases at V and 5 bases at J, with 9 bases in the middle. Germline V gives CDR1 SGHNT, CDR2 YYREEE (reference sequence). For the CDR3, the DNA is TGTGCCAGCAGCTTGGTCGGGGGCCACAATGAGCAGTTCTTC. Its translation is CASSLVGGHNEQFF.

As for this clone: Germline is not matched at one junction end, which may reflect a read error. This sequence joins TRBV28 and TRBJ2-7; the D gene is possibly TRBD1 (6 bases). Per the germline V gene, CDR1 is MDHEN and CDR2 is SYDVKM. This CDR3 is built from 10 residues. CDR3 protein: CASSGRTVNF. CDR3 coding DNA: TGTGCCAGCAGTGGCAGGACAGTTAACTTC.

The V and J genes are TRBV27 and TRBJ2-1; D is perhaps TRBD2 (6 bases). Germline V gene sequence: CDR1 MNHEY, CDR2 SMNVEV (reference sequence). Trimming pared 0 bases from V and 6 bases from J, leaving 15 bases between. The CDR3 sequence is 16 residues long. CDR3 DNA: TGTGCCAGCAGTTTATCTCTAGCGCAGGGATTCAATGAGCAGTTCTTC. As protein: CASSLSLAQGFNEQFF.

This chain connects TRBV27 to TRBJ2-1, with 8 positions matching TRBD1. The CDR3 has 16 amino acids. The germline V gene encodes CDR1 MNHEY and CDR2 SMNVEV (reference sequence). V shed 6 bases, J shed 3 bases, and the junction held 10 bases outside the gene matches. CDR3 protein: CASRSGQGGGYNEQFF. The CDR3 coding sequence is TGTGCCAGCAGATCCGGACAGGGCGGAGGCTACAATGAGCAGTTCTTC.

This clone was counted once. As DNA, the CDR3 is TGTGCCAGCAGCTTAGGTCATCGGGGGTTTTATGGCTACACCTTC. Its translation: CASSLGHRGFYGYTF. This chain uses TRBV11-2 with TRBJ1-2, with D maybe TRBD1 (5 bases). The V and J ends lost 1 base and 5 bases respectively, with 14 bases between them. The germline gives CDR1 SGHAT, CDR2 FQNNGV. The CDR3 is 15 residues long.

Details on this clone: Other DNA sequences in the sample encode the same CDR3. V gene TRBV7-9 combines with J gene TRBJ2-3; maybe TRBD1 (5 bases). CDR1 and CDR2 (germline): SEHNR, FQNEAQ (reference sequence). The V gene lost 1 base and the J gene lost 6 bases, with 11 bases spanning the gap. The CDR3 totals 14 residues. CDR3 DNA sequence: TGTGCCAGCAGCTTAGGGCAGGGCGCGGATACGCAGTATTTT. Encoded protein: CASSLGQGADTQYF.

Here the CDR3 reads CASSLARLAGTFF. CDR3 in DNA: TGTGCCAGCAGCTTAGCGAGGCTAGCGGGGACGTTCTTC. This chain links TRBV7-9 with TRBJ2-1; TRBD2 matches at 9 bases. Germline loops: CDR1 SEHNR, CDR2 FQNEAQ (reference sequence). With 0 bases clipped from V and 15 bases from J, the junction kept 6 bases outside the gene matches. This CDR3 is 13 amino acids long.

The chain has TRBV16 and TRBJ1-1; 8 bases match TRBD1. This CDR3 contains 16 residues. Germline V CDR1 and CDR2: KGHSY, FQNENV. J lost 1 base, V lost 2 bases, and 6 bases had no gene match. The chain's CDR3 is CASSQRTGRGNTEAFF. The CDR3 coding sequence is TGTGCCAGCAGCCAAAGGACAGGGCGAGGGAACACTGAAGCTTTCTTT. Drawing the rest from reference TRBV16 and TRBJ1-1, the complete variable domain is GEEVAQTPKHLVRGEGQKAKLYCAPIKGHSYVFWYQQVLKNEFKFLISFQNENVFDETGMPKERFSAKCLPNSPCSLEIQATKLEDSAVYFCASSQRTGRGNTEAFFGQGTRLTVV.

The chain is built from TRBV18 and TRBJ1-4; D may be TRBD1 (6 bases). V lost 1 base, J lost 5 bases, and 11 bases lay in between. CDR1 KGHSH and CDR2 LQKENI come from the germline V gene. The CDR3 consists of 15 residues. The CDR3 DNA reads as TGTGCCAGCTCACCACAGACAGGCCGCAATGAAAAACTGTTTTTT. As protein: CASSPQTGRNEKLFF.

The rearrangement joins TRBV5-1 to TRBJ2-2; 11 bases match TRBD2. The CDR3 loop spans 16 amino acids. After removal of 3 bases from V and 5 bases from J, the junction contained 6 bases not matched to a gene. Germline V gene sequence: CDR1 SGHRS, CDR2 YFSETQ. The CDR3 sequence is CASSSGLAGPTGELFF. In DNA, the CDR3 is TGCGCCAGCAGCTCTGGACTAGCGGGTCCGACCGGGGAGCTGTTTTTT.

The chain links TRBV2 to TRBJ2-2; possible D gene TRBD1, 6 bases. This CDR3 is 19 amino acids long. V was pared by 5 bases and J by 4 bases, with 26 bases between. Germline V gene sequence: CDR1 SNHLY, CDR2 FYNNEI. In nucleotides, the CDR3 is TGTGCCAGCAGTCTCGCGCGATCCCGCCAGGGGCATGGCACCGGGGAGCTGTTTTTT. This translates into CASSLARSRQGHGTGELFF.

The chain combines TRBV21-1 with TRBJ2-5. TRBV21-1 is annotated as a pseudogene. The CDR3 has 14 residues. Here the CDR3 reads CASSKDGRKETQYF. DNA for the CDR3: TGTGCCAGCAGCAAAGACGGCAGAAAAGAGACCCAGTACTTC.

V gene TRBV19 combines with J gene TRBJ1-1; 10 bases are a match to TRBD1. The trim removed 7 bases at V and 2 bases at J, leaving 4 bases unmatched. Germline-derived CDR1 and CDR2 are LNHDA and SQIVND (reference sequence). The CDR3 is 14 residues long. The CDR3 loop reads CASIRTGGNTEAFF. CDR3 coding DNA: TGTGCCAGTATTCGGACAGGGGGAAACACTGAAGCTTTCTTT.

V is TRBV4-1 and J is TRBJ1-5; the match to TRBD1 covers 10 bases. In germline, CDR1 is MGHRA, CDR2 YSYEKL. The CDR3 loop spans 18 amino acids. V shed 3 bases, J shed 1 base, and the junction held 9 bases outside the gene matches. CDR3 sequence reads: CASSHNRQGALSNQPQHF. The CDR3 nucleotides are TGCGCCAGCAGCCACAACAGACAGGGGGCTCTGAGCAATCAGCCCCAGCATTTT.

The CDR3 nucleotides read TGTGCCAGCAGCTTAGGCAGCGGGAGGGCCAACGAGCAGTACTTC. It codes for CASSLGSGRANEQYF. V and J are TRBV7-6 and TRBJ2-7; 10 bases match TRBD2. The germline V gene has CDR1 SGHVS and CDR2 FNYEAQ. J lost 5 bases, V lost 1 base, and 5 bases had no gene match. The CDR3 totals 15 residues.

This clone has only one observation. Written as DNA, the CDR3 is TGTGCCAGCAGTTCCCGGGACAGGACAGAAGCTTTCTTT. It specifies CASSSRDRTEAFF. The chain is built from TRBV6-1 and TRBJ1-1, with 8 positions matching TRBD1. The junction had 7 bases not matched to a gene; V was cut back by 5 bases and J by 8 bases. Germline V CDR1 and CDR2: MNHNS, SASEGT. The CDR3 loop spans 13 amino acids.

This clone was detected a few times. CDR3 region: CASSEDIAGGLTGELFF. CDR3 DNA: TGTGCCAGCAGTGAAGATATAGCGGGAGGGCTGACGGGGGAGCTGTTTTTT. The V call is TRBV25-1, the J call TRBJ2-2; TRBD2 aligns across 11 bases. The V gene's germline CDR1 is MGHDK and CDR2 SYGVNS. CDR3 length equals 17 residues. J was trimmed by 8 bases and V by 2 bases; bases with no gene match: 10.

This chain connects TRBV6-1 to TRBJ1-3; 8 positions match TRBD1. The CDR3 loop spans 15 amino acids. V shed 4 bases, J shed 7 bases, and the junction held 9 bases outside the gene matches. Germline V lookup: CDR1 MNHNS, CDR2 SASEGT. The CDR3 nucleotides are TGTGCCAGCAGTGTGAACACTCACAGGGGGAACACCATATATTTT. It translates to CASSVNTHRGNTIYF.

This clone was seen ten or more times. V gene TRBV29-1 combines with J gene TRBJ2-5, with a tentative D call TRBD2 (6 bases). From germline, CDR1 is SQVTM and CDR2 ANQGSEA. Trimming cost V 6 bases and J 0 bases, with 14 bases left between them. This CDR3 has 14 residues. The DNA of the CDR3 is TGCAGCGTCCCGTCAGCGGGCGACCAAGAGACCCAGTACTTC. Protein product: CSVPSAGDQETQYF.

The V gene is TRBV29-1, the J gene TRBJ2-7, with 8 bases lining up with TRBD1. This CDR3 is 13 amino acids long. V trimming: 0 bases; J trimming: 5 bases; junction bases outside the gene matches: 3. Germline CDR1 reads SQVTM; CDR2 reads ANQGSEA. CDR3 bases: TGCAGCGTTGAAGACCAGGGGGCTCACGAGCAGTACTTC. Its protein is CSVEDQGAHEQYF.

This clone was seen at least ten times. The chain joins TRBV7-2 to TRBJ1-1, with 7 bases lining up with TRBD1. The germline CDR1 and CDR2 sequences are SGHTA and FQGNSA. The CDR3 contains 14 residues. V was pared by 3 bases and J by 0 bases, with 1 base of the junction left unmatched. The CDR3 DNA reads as TGTGCCAGCAGCTTGGGACAGCTGAACACTGAAGCTTTCTTT. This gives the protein CASSLGQLNTEAFF.

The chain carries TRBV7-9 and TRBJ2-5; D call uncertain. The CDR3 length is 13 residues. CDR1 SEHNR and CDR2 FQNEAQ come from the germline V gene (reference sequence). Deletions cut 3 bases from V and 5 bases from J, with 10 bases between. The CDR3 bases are TGTGCCAGCAGCTTCCAGCCGGGCGAGACCCAGTACTTC. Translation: CASSFQPGETQYF.